This T cell receptor (beta chain) is from a study of T cells expressing NK-cell markers. Turning to the study itself: CD3+CD56+NKG2C+, CD3+CD56+NKG2C- and CD3+CD56-NKG2C+ T cells, once sorted, supplied the TCR beta repertoires. Seven HCMV-seropositive donors and one seronegative donor made up the eight sequenced donors. General study findings and limits: What remained unclear was the HCMV specificity of expanded NKG2C+ T cell clones.

Germline CDR1 is SGHKS and CDR2 is YYEKEE (reference sequence). This CDR3 has 13 amino acids. About this clonotype: The antigen remains undetermined.

As the method of synthesis, 5'RACE template switching with UMIs yielded TCR beta cDNA. No DNA is given; TCRdb re-called the 5' RACE reads and lists each CDR3 protein once. The sample's table shows approximately 110,000 distinct CDR3 sequences. Material for sequencing was blood T cells: a sorted CD56 or NKG2C T cell subset, CD4+ or CD8+ T cells, or bulk PBMC T cells (not recorded which). This receptor was obtained from a woman between 18 and 70 years old in good health. The chain recombines TRBV5-5 with TRBJ1-3; lacking DNA, the TRBD1 call made by TCRdb goes unchecked. Here the CDR3 reads CASSSETGLTIYF. The full variable domain, its missing parts supplied by reference TRBV5-5 and TRBJ1-3, is DAGVTQSPTHLIKTRGQQVTLRCSPISGHKSVSWYQQVLGQGPQFIFQYYEKEERGRGNFPDRFSARQFPNYSSELNVNALLLGDSALYLCASSSETGLTIYFGEGSWLTVV.